The rows below give T cell receptor beta chains drawn from one sample of a study of breast tumors, draining lymph nodes, adjacent tissues. TCRdb recomputed calls from the multiplex PCR reads with MiXCR, one row per CDR3 protein. Among about 140,000 distinct CDR3 sequences listed, about 30% were seen once. Sequenced input: axillary lymph node tissue. These receptors all stem from a female donor with breast cancer. Some clones in this sample may be carry-over from other donors' samples. The CDR3 runs from the conserved cysteine through the conserved F or W. Fields, in order: CDR3 DNA, CDR3 protein, clone size, J gene, D gene, CDR3 length, V gene. The D gene is left open where the match is weak. Where a row states a size, it is once, few, many or the class of an expanded clone; other rows omit it.

DNA: TGCGCCAGCAGCCCCGGGACAGTCAATAATTCACCCCTCCACTTT
CDR3: CASSPGTVNNSPLHF
size: many
J: TRBJ1-6
D: TRBD1
length: 15
V: TRBV5-1

DNA: TGCAGTGCCATGCGGGGGGATACGCAGTATTTT
CDR3: CSAMRGDTQYF
size: NA
J: TRBJ2-3
D: TRBD2
length: 11
V: TRBV20-1

DNA: TGTGCCAGCAGCTTAGGGGCTACCGGAAACACCATATATTTT
CDR3: CASSLGATGNTIYF
size: many
J: TRBJ1-3
D: NA
length: 14
V: TRBV7-9

DNA: TGTGCCAGCAGCTTTTTGGGGGGGACTAGCGGATGGGCCCGAATGGAGACCCAGTACTTC
CDR3: CASSFLGGTSGWARMETQYF
size: many
J: TRBJ2-5
D: TRBD2
length: 20
V: TRBV7-8

DNA: TGTGCCAGCAGCTTGGTACGGCCCAACTATGGCTACACCTTC
CDR3: CASSLVRPNYGYTF
size: NA
J: TRBJ1-2
D: NA
length: 14
V: TRBV5-6

DNA: TGCAGCGGACAGGGCACTGATGCTTTCTTT
CDR3: CSGQGTDAFF
size: once
J: TRBJ1-1
D: TRBD1
length: 10
V: TRBV29-1

DNA: TGTGCCAGCAGCGCGGGACTCTCCTTGAATGAGCAGTTCTTC
CDR3: CASSAGLSLNEQFF
size: many
J: TRBJ2-1
D: NA
length: 14
V: TRBV9

DNA: TGTGCCAGCAGCTTAGAGACAGGGGCCGGCCGACTGTTTTTT
CDR3: CASSLETGAGRLFF
size: many
J: TRBJ1-4
D: TRBD1
length: 14
V: TRBV7-2

DNA: TGTGCCAGCAGCTCTCACCCCCGGGAGACCCAGTACTTC
CDR3: CASSSHPRETQYF
size: many
J: TRBJ2-5
D: NA
length: 13
V: TRBV7-2

DNA: TGTGCCAGTAGTGATGACAGGAGAACGCAGTATTTT
CDR3: CASSDDRRTQYF
size: NA
J: TRBJ2-3
D: NA
length: 12
V: TRBV19

DNA: TGTGCCAGCAGTGACACCGACTTCCAGGACAGGTTT
CDR3: CASSDTDFQDRF
size: few
J: TRBJ1-4
D: TRBD1
length: 12
V: TRBV6-4

DNA: TGCAGCGGCGGACAGGCCCTAAATTCACCCCTCCACTTT
CDR3: CSGGQALNSPLHF
size: NA
J: TRBJ1-6
D: TRBD1
length: 13
V: TRBV29-1

DNA: TGTGCTAGTGGTTTGTCCGTCGGAAACACCATATATTTT
CDR3: CASGLSVGNTIYF
size: many
J: TRBJ1-3
D: NA
length: 13
V: TRBV12-5

DNA: TGTGCCAGCAGCTCCACAGGGTATGGAAACACCATATATACGCAGTATTTT
CDR3: CASSSTGYGNTIYTQYF
size: NA
J: TRBJ2-3
D: NA
length: 17
V: TRBV7-9

DNA: TGTGCCAGCAGTCTTCAGAGGGGGGGTGGCTACACCTTC
CDR3: CASSLQRGGGYTF
size: NA
J: TRBJ1-2
D: NA
length: 13
V: TRBV6-5

DNA: TGCAGTGCTAGGACGAGGGGGAGAGAGACCCAGTACTTC
CDR3: CSARTRGRETQYF
size: NA
J: TRBJ2-5
D: NA
length: 13
V: TRBV20-1

DNA: TGTGCCAGCATGAGCACAGATACGCAGTATTTT
CDR3: CASMSTDTQYF
size: many
J: TRBJ2-3
D: NA
length: 11
V: TRBV27